This TCR beta chain emerged from a study of OX40 agonist ivuxolimab in advanced cancers. Study at large: The patients' treatment was ivuxolimab, an agonistic anti-OX40 (CD134) antibody. Subjects had a mean age of roughly 60 years, with a range of 23 to 79; just over 80% were male.

V gave up 0 bases and J gave up 3 bases, with 7 bases separating them. Per the germline V gene, CDR1 is SGHRS and CDR2 is YFSETQ. This CDR3 has 14 amino acids. Using immunoSEQ multiplex PCR, the repertoire was profiled, and TCRdb retains in-frame clones only, with some absent. The table lists about 33,000 clones, about 81% of them singletons. The chain joins TRBV5-1 to TRBJ1-3, with D maybe TRBD1 (5 bases). Sample: CD4+ or CD8+ T cells sorted from blood, taken in a trial of the OX40 agonist ivuxolimab. The TCR originated in an adult with an advanced solid tumor such as melanoma, head and neck, liver or kidney cancer. The CDR3 reads CASSLGDYGNTIYF. DNA of the CDR3: TGCGCCAGCAGCTTGGGGGACTATGGAAACACCATATATTTT.